Following are 4 T cell receptor beta chains from one sample sequenced in a study of blood T cell repertoires in COVID-19. Assay: immunoSEQ multiplex PCR; the TCRdb copy retains only in-frame clones and omits some. The repertoire has around 75,000 clones, roughly 90% of them found once; the top ten carry 5% to 6%. Sequenced sample: peripheral blood. All receptors derive from a man aged 45-60 years with acute or convalescent COVID-19.

This clone was found once. This chain uses TRBV28 with TRBJ1-5, with 9 bases aligning to TRBD1. Germline CDR1 reads MDHEN; CDR2 reads SYDVKM. This CDR3 has 14 amino acids. V shed 9 bases, J shed 4 bases, and the junction held 7 bases outside the gene matches. This CDR3 is CASKTGGANQPQHF. DNA of the CDR3: TGTGCCAGTAAGACAGGGGGAGCAAATCAGCCCCAGCATTTT.

This chain connects TRBV21-1 to TRBJ2-7; the table names TRBD1, a call not compared with the DNA. TRBV21-1 is classified as a pseudogene. This CDR3 comprises 15 residues. In nucleotides, the CDR3 is TGTGCCAGCAGCAATCGGGCTAGAAGACAGGAGAAGCAGTACTTC. This sequence encodes CASSNRARRQEKQYF.

The chain combines TRBV19 with TRBJ2-1, with TRBD2 as a possible D gene (5 bases). The CDR3 is 12 amino acids. Germline CDR1 LNHDA, CDR2 SQIVND (reference sequence). Trimming left V 2 bases short and J 8 bases short, with 7 bases between. The CDR3 nucleotides are TGTGCCAGTAGTATAATGGAGGATGAGCAGTTCTTC. The encoded protein is CASSIMEDEQFF.

The chain carries TRBV3-1 (or the pseudogene TRBV3-2) and TRBJ2-3, with TRBD1 as a possible D gene (5 bases). CDR3 length equals 18 residues. Germline CDR1 and CDR2: LGHDT and YNNKEL (reference sequence). V lost 6 bases, J lost 0 bases, and 22 bases lay in between. The CDR3 sequence: CASSPRIRQKTSTDTQYF. The CDR3 nucleotides read TGTGCCAGCAGTCCAAGAATAAGACAGAAGACGAGCACAGATACGCAGTATTTT.